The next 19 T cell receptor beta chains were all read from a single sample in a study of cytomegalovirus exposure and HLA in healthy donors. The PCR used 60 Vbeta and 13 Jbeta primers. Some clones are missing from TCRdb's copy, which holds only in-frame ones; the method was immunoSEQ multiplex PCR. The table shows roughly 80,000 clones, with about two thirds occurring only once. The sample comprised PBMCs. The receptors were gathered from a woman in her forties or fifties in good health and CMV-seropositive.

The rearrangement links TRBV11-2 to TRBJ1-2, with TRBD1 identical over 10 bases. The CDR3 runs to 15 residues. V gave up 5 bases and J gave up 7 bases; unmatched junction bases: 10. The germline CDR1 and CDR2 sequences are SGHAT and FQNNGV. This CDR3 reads CASSTPRQGAGGYTF. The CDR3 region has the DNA TGTGCCAGCAGCACACCGAGACAGGGGGCGGGTGGCTACACCTTC.

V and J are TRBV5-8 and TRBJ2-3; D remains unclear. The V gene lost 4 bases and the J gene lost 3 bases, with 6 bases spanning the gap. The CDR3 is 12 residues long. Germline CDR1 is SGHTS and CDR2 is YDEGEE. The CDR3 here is CASSLYTDTQYF. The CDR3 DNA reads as TGTGCCAGCAGCCTATATACAGATACGCAGTATTTT.

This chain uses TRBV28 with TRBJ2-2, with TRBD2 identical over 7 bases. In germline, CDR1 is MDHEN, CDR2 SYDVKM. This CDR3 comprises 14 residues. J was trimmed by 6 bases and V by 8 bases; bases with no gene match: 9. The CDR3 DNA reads TGTGCCAGCGGACTAGTAGGGGAATCCGGGGAGCTGTTTTTT. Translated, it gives CASGLVGESGELFF.

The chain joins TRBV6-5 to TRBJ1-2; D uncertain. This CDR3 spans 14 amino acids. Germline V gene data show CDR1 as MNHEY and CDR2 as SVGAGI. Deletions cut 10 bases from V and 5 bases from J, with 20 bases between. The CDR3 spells CATALTADFYGYTF. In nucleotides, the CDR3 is TGTGCCACCGCTTTGACCGCGGACTTTTATGGCTACACCTTC.

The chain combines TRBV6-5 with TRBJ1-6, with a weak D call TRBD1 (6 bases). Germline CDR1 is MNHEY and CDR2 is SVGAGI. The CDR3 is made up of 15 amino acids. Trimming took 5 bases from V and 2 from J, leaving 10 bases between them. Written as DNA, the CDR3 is TGTGCCAGCAGTCGCAGGACAGCCTATAATTCACCCCTCCACTTT. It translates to CASSRRTAYNSPLHF.

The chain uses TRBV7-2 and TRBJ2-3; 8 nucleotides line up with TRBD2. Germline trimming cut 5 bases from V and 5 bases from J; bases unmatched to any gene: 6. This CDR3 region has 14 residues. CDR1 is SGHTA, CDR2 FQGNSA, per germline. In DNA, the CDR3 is TGTGCCAGCAGCCTACCGGGGGGGCAAGATACGCAGTATTTT. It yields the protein CASSLPGGQDTQYF.

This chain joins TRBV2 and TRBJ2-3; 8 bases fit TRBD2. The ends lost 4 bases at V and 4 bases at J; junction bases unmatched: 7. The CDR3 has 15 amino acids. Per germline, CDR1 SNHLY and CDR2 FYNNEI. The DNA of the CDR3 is TGTGCCAGCAGTGGGGAACGGGGGGGCCCAGATACGCAGTATTTT. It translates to CASSGERGGPDTQYF.

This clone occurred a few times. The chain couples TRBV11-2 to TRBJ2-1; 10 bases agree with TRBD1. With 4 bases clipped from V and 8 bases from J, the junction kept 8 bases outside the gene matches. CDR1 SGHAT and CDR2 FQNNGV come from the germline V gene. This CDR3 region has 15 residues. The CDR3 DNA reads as TGTGCCAGCAGCTCCTGGACAGGGGGAGGTTATGAGCAGTTCTTC. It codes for CASSSWTGGGYEQFF.

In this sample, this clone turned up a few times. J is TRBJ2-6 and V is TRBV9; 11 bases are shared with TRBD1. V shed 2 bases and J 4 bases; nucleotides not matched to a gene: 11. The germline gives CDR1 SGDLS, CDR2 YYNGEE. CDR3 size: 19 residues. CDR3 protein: CASSVTGDRGVRGANVLTF. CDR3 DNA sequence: TGTGCCAGCAGCGTTACTGGGGACAGGGGGGTACGGGGGGCCAACGTCCTGACTTTC. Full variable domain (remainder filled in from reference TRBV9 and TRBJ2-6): DSGVTQTPKHLITATGQRVTLRCSPRSGDLSVYWYQQSLDQGLQFLIQYYNGEERAKGNILERFSAQQFPDLHSELNLSSLELGDSALYFCASSVTGDRGVRGANVLTFGAGSRLTVL.

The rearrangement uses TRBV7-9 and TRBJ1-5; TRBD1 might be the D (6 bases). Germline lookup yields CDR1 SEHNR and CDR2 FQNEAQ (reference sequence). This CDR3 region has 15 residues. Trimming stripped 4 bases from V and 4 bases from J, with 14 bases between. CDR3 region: CASSSGGGRNQPQHF. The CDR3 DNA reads TGTGCCAGCAGCTCCGGGGGGGGGCGGAATCAGCCCCAGCATTTT.

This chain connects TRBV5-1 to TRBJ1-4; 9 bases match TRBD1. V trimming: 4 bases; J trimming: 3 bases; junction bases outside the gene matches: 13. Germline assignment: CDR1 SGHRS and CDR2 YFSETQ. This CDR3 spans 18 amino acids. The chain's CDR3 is CASSPADRGSAANEKLFF. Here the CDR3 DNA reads TGCGCCAGCAGCCCGGCGGACAGGGGATCTGCTGCTAATGAAAAACTGTTTTTT.

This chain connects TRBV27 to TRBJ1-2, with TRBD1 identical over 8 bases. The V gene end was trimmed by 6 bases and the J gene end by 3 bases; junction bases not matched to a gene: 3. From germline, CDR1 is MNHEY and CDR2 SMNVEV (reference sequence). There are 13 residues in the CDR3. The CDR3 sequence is CASRGTGYYGYTF. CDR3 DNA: TGTGCCAGCAGGGGGACAGGCTACTATGGCTACACCTTC.

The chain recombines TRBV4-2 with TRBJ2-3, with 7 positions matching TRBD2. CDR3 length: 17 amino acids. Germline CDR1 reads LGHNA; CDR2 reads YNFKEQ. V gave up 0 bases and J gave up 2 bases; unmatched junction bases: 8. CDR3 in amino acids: CASSQDQLAANTDTQYF. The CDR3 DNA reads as TGTGCCAGCAGCCAAGATCAGCTAGCGGCGAACACAGATACGCAGTATTTT.

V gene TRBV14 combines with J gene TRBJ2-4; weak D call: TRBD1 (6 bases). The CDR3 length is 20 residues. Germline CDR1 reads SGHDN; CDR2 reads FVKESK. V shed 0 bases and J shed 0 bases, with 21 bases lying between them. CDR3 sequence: CASSQEMSKSYRVAKNIQYF. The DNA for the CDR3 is TGTGCCAGCAGCCAAGAAATGAGTAAGAGCTACAGGGTAGCCAAAAACATTCAGTACTTC.

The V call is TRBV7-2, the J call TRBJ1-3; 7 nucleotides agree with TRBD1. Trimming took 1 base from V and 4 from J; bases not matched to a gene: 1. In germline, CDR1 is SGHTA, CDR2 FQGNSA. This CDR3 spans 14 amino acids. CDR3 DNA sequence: TGTGCCAGCAGCTTAGACAGGGGCGGAAACACCATATATTTT. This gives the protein CASSLDRGGNTIYF.

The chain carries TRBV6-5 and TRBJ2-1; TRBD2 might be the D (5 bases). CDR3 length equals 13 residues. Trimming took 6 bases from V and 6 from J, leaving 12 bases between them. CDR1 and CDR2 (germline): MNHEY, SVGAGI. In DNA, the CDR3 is TGTGCCAGCAGATCCACTAGTTCCAATGAGCAGTTCTTC. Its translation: CASRSTSSNEQFF.

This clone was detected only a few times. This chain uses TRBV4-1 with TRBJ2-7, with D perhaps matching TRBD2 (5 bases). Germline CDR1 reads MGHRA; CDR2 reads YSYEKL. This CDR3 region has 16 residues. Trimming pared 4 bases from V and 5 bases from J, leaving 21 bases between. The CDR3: CASSRTPRDFGHEQYF. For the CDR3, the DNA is TGCGCCAGCAGCCGTACTCCCCGGGATTTCGGGCACGAGCAGTACTTC.

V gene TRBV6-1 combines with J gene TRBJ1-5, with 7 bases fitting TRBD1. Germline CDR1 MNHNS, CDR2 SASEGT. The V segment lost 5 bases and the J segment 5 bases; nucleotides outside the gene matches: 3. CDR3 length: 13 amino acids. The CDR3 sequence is CASSTGAHQPQHF. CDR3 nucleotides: TGTGCCAGCAGTACAGGGGCCCATCAGCCCCAGCATTTT.

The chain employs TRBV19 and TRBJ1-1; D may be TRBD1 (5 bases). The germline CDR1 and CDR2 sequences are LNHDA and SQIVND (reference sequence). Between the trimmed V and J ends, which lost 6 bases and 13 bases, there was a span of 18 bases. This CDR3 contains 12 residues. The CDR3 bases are TGTGCCAGTAGCCGGGGGATCCAAGGGGATTTCTTT. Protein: CASSRGIQGDFF.